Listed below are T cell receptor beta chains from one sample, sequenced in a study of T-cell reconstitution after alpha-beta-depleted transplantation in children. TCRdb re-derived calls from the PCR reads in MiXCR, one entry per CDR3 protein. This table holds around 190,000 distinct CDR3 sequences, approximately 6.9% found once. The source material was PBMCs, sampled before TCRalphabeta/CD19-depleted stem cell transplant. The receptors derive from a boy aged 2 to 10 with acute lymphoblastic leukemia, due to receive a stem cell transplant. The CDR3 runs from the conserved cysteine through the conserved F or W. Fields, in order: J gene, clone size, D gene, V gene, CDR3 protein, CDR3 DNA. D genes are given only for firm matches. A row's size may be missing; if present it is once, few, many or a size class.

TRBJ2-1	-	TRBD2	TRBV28	CASSLYPAGAPKSGEQFF	TGTGCCAGCAGTTTATACCCAGCGGGAGCCCCTAAGTCGGGAGAGCAGTTCTTC
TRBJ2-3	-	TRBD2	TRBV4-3	CASSQDARGGTDTQYF	TGCGCCAGCAGCCAAGACGCACGGGGGGGCACAGATACGCAGTATTTT
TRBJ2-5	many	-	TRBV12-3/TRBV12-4	CASSLPTSRETQYF	TGTGCCAGCAGTTTACCGACTAGTAGGGAGACCCAGTACTTC
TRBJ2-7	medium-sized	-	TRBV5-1	CASTHSGTAASYEQYF	TGCGCCAGCACTCACTCCGGGACGGCAGCCTCCTACGAGCAGTACTTC
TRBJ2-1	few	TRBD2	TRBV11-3	CASSFTSGMVDEQFF	TGTGCCAGCAGCTTTACTAGCGGGATGGTGGATGAGCAGTTCTTC
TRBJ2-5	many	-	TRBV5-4	CASSPGQNEETQYF	TGTGCCAGCAGCCCGGGACAAAATGAAGAGACCCAGTACTTC
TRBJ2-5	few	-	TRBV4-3	CASSQDPSPLEETQYF	TGCGCCAGCAGCCAAGATCCGTCCCCCCTGGAAGAGACCCAGTACTTC
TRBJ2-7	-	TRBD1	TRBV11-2	CASSLRQGSSGSYEQYF	TGTGCCAGCAGCCTACGACAGGGCTCCTCGGGGTCCTACGAGCAGTACTTC
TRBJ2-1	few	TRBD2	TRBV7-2	CASSLAGTSVYNEQFF	TGTGCCAGCAGCTTAGCCGGGACTAGCGTGTACAATGAGCAGTTCTTC
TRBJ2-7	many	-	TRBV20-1	CSARKLVEQYF	TGCAGTGCTAGGAAGCTGGTCGAGCAGTACTTC